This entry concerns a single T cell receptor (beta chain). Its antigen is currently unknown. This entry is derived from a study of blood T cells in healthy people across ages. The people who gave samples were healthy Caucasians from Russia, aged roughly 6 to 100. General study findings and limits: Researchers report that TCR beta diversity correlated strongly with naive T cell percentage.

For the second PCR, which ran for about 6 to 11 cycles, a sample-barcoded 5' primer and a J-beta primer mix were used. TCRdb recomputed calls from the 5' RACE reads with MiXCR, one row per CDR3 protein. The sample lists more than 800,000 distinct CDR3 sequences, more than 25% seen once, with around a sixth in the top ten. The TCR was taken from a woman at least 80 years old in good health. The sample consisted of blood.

The CDR3 region has the DNA TGTGCCAGCTCACCAAAACAGGGGTTCGGGGAGACCCAGTACTTC. This translates into CASSPKQGFGETQYF. The genes are TRBV18 and TRBJ2-5, with 7 bases that match TRBD1. The CDR3 totals 15 residues. Germline CDR1 and CDR2: KGHSH and LQKENI. With 2 bases clipped from V and 5 bases from J, the junction kept 8 bases outside the gene matches.